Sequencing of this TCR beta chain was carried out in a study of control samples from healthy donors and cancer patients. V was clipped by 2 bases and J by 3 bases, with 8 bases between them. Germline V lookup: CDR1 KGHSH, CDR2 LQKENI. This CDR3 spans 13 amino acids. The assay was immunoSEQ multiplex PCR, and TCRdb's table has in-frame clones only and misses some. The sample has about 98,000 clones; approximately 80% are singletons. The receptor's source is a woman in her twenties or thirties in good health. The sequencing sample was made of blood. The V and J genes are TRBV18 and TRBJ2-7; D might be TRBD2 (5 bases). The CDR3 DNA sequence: TGTGCCAGCTCACCAGGAGGCCACTACGAGCAGTACTTC. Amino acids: CASSPGGHYEQYF.